This passage covers 21 T cell receptor beta chains from one sample sequenced in a study of T cell clones after liver transplantation. The repertoire was sequenced with immunoSEQ multiplex PCR; TCRdb's copy has only in-frame clones and lacks some. The table includes under 150,000 clones, 75% to 95% detected once. The specimen was CD4+ T cells from blood, collected 12 months after liver transplant. The receptor set was obtained from a human patient who received a liver transplant. Some T cells may possibly be graft donor cells.

CDR3 loop: CASSSYRDTGELFF. The CDR3 DNA reads TGTGCCAGCAGTAGTTACCGGGACACCGGGGAGCTGTTTTTT. This chain joins TRBV2 and TRBJ2-2; no firm D call. Deletions cut 5 bases from V and 3 bases from J, with 10 bases between. This CDR3 region has 14 residues. Per the germline V gene, CDR1 is SNHLY and CDR2 is FYNNEI.

The chain joins TRBV29-1 to TRBJ2-1; 10 bases agree with TRBD2. The germline gives CDR1 SQVTM, CDR2 ANQGSEA. J was trimmed by 7 bases and V by 8 bases; bases with no gene match: 11. This CDR3 is 14 amino acids long. Here the CDR3 DNA reads TGCAGCCTATCGACTAGCGGGTTAGAAAATGAGCAGTTCTTC. It codes for CSLSTSGLENEQFF.

In this sample, this clone turned up once. DNA of the CDR3: TGTGCCAGCAGCAGACCACCCGGGGAGCTGTTTTTT. Its translation: CASSRPPGELFF. V usage is TRBV11-3 and J usage is TRBJ2-2, with D uncertain. Trimming cost V 5 bases and J 6 bases, with 7 bases left between them. CDR1 is SGHNT and CDR2 is YENEEA in the germline V gene. This CDR3 is built from 12 residues.

The V call is TRBV9, the J call TRBJ2-2; D remains ambiguous. Germline CDR1 and CDR2: SGDLS and YYNGEE. Trimming took off 4 bases at V and 7 bases at J, with 8 bases between the two ends. This CDR3 is 12 amino acids long. The CDR3 spells CASSLSYGELFF. In nucleotides, the CDR3 is TGTGCCAGCAGCCTAAGTTACGGGGAGCTGTTTTTT.

The chain links TRBV19 to TRBJ2-7; D is possibly TRBD1 or TRBD2 (7 bases each). Germline CDR1 and CDR2: LNHDA and SQIVND (reference sequence). This CDR3 is built from 16 residues. V lost 6 bases, J lost 6 bases, and 24 bases lay in between. CDR3 sequence reads: CASSPKGGGPPGEQYF. In DNA form, the CDR3 reads TGTGCCAGTAGCCCTAAGGGAGGGGGCCCTCCGGGCGAGCAGTACTTC.

V and J are TRBV7-6 and TRBJ1-5; unclear D gene. CDR3 size: 15 residues. Germline lookup yields CDR1 SGHVS and CDR2 FNYEAQ. V gave up 1 base and J gave up 0 bases, with 7 bases separating them. CDR3 DNA: TGTGCCAGCAGCTTAGACGGGGATAGCAATCAGCCCCAGCATTTT. This encodes CASSLDGDSNQPQHF.

This clone was observed once. This chain connects TRBV4-2 to TRBJ2-7; D possibly corresponds to TRBD2 (7 bases). V was shortened by 1 base and J by 2 bases, with 18 bases between the two germline ends. This CDR3 has 17 amino acids. CDR1 is LGHNA and CDR2 is YNFKEQ in the germline V gene. CDR3 DNA: TGTGCCAGCAGCCAAGCCGGGGGGCGGGAAACTCCCTACGAGCAGTACTTC. Translation gives CASSQAGGRETPYEQYF.

This sequence joins TRBV7-2 and TRBJ1-5, with D perhaps TRBD1 (6 bases). The length of the CDR3 is 14 residues. Trimming pared 3 bases from V and 7 bases from J, leaving 13 bases between. Germline CDR1 reads SGHTA; CDR2 reads FQGNSA. The CDR3 region is CASSLRGGDQPQHF. CDR3 nucleotides: TGTGCCAGCAGCTTGAGAGGGGGTGACCAGCCCCAGCATTTT.

The rearrangement joins TRBV28 to TRBJ2-5, with 7 bases fitting TRBD2. V shed 7 bases, J shed 5 bases, and the junction held 16 bases outside the gene matches. Germline V CDR1 and CDR2: MDHEN, SYDVKM. The CDR3 runs 16 residues. The CDR3 nucleotides read TGTGCCAGCACCCCGGGGAGGGCGGTGGTAGGGGAGACCCAGTACTTC. It yields the protein CASTPGRAVVGETQYF. Supplemented by reference TRBV28 and TRBJ2-5, the full variable domain reads DVKVTQSSRYLVKRTGEKVFLECVQDMDHENMFWYRQDPGLGLRLIYFSYDVKMKEKGDIPEGYSVSREKKERFSLILESASTNQTSMYLCASTPGRAVVGETQYFGPGTRLLVL.

The chain links TRBV6-1 to TRBJ1-3; no definite D call. This CDR3 has 14 amino acids. Trimming left V 2 bases short and J 4 bases short, with 9 bases between. Germline V gene lookup returns CDR1 MNHNS and CDR2 SASEGT. In nucleotides, the CDR3 is TGTGCCAGCAGTGAAAGAGGGTGGGGAAACACCATATATTTT. It specifies CASSERGWGNTIYF.

The chain uses TRBV6-6 and TRBJ1-2, with TRBD1 as a possible D gene (6 bases). The CDR3 loop spans 13 amino acids. V lost 6 bases, J lost 4 bases, and 12 bases lay in between. From germline, CDR1 is MNHNY and CDR2 SVGAGI (reference sequence). CDR3 in amino acids: CASSPTGTYGYTF. In DNA form, the CDR3 reads TGTGCCAGCAGCCCCACAGGGACCTATGGCTACACCTTC.

The chain has TRBV28 and TRBJ2-3, with 10 bases matching TRBD1. With V trimmed by 1 base and J by 5 bases, 9 bases remained unmatched. Germline V lookup: CDR1 MDHEN, CDR2 SYDVKM. The CDR3 has 17 residues. CDR3 in DNA: TGTGCCAGCAGTTTATCGGGCGGGACAGGGGAAAAAGATACGCAGTATTTT. Protein: CASSLSGGTGEKDTQYF.

The chain couples TRBV7-6 to TRBJ2-3; TRBD2 is a possible D gene (5 bases). V shed 4 bases and J shed 1 base, with 6 bases lying between them. Germline loops: CDR1 SGHVS, CDR2 FNYEAQ. The CDR3 is 13 residues long. Here the CDR3 reads CASSSGGTDTQYF. CDR3 nucleotides: TGTGCCAGCAGCTCCGGGGGCACAGATACGCAGTATTTT.

The chain employs TRBV6-5 and TRBJ2-3, with 9 bases lining up with TRBD1. The germline gives CDR1 MNHEY, CDR2 SVGAGI. With V trimmed by 2 bases and J by 6 bases, 0 bases remained unmatched. This CDR3 region has 13 residues. DNA of the CDR3: TGTGCCAGCAGTTACGGGACAGGGGATACGCAGTATTTT. Translation: CASSYGTGDTQYF.

This sequence joins TRBV30 and TRBJ1-1; no clear D gene. V was shortened by 2 bases and J by 1 base, with 14 bases between the two germline ends. CDR1 and CDR2 (germline): GTSNPN, SVGIG (reference sequence). The CDR3 runs 15 residues. CDR3 DNA: TGTGCCTGGAGTACAAAGCTGGTTCAGAACACTGAAGCTTTCTTT. The encoded protein is CAWSTKLVQNTEAFF.

This chain links TRBV13 with TRBJ2-7; TRBD1 agrees at 8 bases. V trimming: 2 bases; J trimming: 6 bases; junction bases outside the gene matches: 6. The length of the CDR3 is 14 residues. Per the germline V gene, CDR1 is PRHDT and CDR2 is FYEKMQ (reference sequence). The CDR3 nucleotides read TGTGCCAGCAGCTTACTCGGGACAGGCCGCGAGCAGTACTTC. It encodes CASSLLGTGREQYF.

The V call is TRBV5-1, the J call TRBJ2-2; 10 bases are shared with TRBD2. Germline V gene data show CDR1 as SGHRS and CDR2 as YFSETQ. CDR3 length equals 17 residues. Losses at the gene ends were 1 base for V and 6 bases for J; bases not matched to a gene: 9. The CDR3 region has the DNA TGCGCCAGCAGCTTGAACCTAGCGGGAGCCTCGTCCGGGGAGCTGTTTTTT. It codes for CASSLNLAGASSGELFF. Together with reference TRBV5-1 and TRBJ2-2, the CDR3 gives the full variable domain: KAGVTQTPRYLIKTRGQQVTLSCSPISGHRSVSWYQQTPGQGLQFLFEYFSETQRNKGNFPGRFSGRQFSNSRSEMNVSTLELGDSALYLCASSLNLAGASSGELFFGEGSRLTVL.

This clone was recorded many times. The gene calls are TRBV23-1 and TRBJ2-7, with 8 positions matching TRBD2. TRBV23-1 is an ORF, and what it does is uncertain. V was clipped by 4 bases and J by 7 bases; unmatched bases: 18. CDR3 length: 17 residues. CDR3 region: CASSRTIEGLVRREQYF. DNA of the CDR3: TGCGCCAGCAGTCGAACGATAGAGGGACTAGTCAGAAGGGAGCAGTACTTC.

In its sample, this clone was seen once. This chain links TRBV28 with TRBJ1-2; D gene uncertain. Germline V lookup: CDR1 MDHEN, CDR2 SYDVKM. Trimming removed 2 bases at V and 4 bases at J, with 5 bases between. CDR3 length: 12 amino acids. The CDR3 protein is CASSLVRYGYTF. In nucleotides, the CDR3 is TGTGCCAGCAGTTTAGTCCGCTATGGCTACACCTTC.

The table lists this clone with a count of one. The rearrangement uses TRBV7-3 and TRBJ2-1; 7 bases are a match to TRBD1. This CDR3 spans 13 amino acids. The germline V gene has CDR1 SGHTA and CDR2 FQGTGA. The ends lost 5 bases at V and 7 bases at J; junction bases unmatched: 5. The CDR3 DNA reads as TGTGCCAGCAGCCTGACAGGGAGTAATGAGCAGTTCTTC. Residues: CASSLTGSNEQFF.

The chain links TRBV2 to TRBJ2-7, with 12 bases identical to TRBD1. The CDR3 length is 17 residues. Losses at the gene ends were 4 bases for V and 5 bases for J; bases not matched to a gene: 12. From germline, CDR1 is SNHLY and CDR2 FYNNEI. CDR3 nucleotide sequence: TGTGCCAGCAGTGCCCCGCTAGCCGGGACAGGGGGCGACGAGCAGTACTTC. This gives the protein CASSAPLAGTGGDEQYF.